These 28 T cell receptor beta chains share one sample of origin, sequenced in a study of sequential checkpoint blockade in melanoma. Treatment in this sample: randomized to nivolumab then ipilimumab (arm A) or the reverse (arm B). Assay: immunoSEQ multiplex PCR; the TCRdb copy retains only in-frame clones and omits some. The data show 4,500 to 7,000 clones, around 40% seen once. The specimen was tumor tissue (inferred from file names), collected from a patient given nivolumab and ipilimumab in sequence. All receptors come from a human donor with melanoma.

This clone was detected a few times. The chain is built from TRBV30 and TRBJ1-2; maybe TRBD1 (6 bases). The CDR3 loop spans 13 amino acids. The V end was cut by 2 bases, the J end by 7 bases, with 14 bases between. Germline V gives CDR1 GTSNPN, CDR2 SVGIG (reference sequence). The CDR3 nucleotides read TGTGCCTGGAGTCGGCAGGGGCCGTCTGGCTACACCTTC. It is translated as CAWSRQGPSGYTF.

This clone is a singleton in its sample. The genes are TRBV19 and TRBJ1-5, with D tentatively TRBD1 (6 bases). The CDR3 length is 17 residues. V shed 6 bases and J shed 2 bases, with 20 bases lying between them. Germline V gene lookup returns CDR1 LNHDA and CDR2 SQIVND (reference sequence). CDR3 sequence reads: CASRGNRANRGNQPQHF. In DNA form, the CDR3 reads TGTGCCAGTAGAGGGAACAGGGCCAACCGCGGCAATCAGCCCCAGCATTTT.

This chain uses TRBV11-3 with TRBJ1-4, with no clear D. Trimming shortened V by 5 bases and J by 4 bases, and 17 bases separated the two germline ends. Germline CDR1 and CDR2: SGHNT and YENEEA. CDR3 size: 16 residues. The CDR3 sequence: CASSPGERSHNEKLFF. CDR3 in DNA: TGTGCCAGCAGCCCCGGGGAGAGATCGCATAATGAAAAACTGTTTTTT.

In this sample, this clone turned up a few times. J is TRBJ1-5 and V is TRBV19, with 7 nucleotides matching TRBD1. V shed 6 bases and J 5 bases; nucleotides not matched to a gene: 1. The germline gives CDR1 LNHDA, CDR2 SQIVND (reference sequence). The CDR3 covers 12 residues. As DNA, the CDR3 is TGTGCCAGTAGCGGACAGGATCAGCCCCAGCATTTT. This sequence encodes CASSGQDQPQHF.

The chain carries TRBV10-2 and TRBJ2-7, with TRBD2 identical over 9 bases. V trimming: 6 bases; J trimming: 3 bases; junction bases outside the gene matches: 9. Germline V gene lookup returns CDR1 WSHSY and CDR2 SAAADI. The CDR3 extends over 15 amino acids. The CDR3 region has the DNA TGCGCCAGCAGCCAGACTAGCGGTGGGCTCTACGAGCAGTACTTC. Amino acids: CASSQTSGGLYEQYF.

The chain is built from TRBV18 and TRBJ2-1; no clear D gene. The germline V gene has CDR1 KGHSH and CDR2 LQKENI. The germline V and J ends were trimmed by 3 bases and 6 bases, with 9 bases remaining between them. CDR3 length equals 13 residues. The CDR3 loop is CASSPGVANEQFF. The DNA of the CDR3 is TGTGCCAGCTCACCGGGCGTCGCCAATGAGCAGTTCTTC.

This chain joins TRBV5-1 and TRBJ2-7, with 7 bases that match TRBD1. Germline loops: CDR1 SGHRS, CDR2 YFSETQ. V lost 4 bases to trimming and J lost 4 bases; unmatched junction nucleotides: 8. This CDR3 spans 14 amino acids. The CDR3 here is CASSHRQGWYEQYF. The CDR3 coding sequence is TGCGCCAGCAGCCACCGACAGGGTTGGTACGAGCAGTACTTC.

This rearrangement joins TRBV6-8 to TRBJ1-1; the D gene is possibly TRBD1 (6 bases). Germline V gives CDR1 MNHGY, CDR2 SAAAGT. V was clipped by 10 bases and J by 4 bases, with 19 bases between them. This CDR3 is built from 14 residues. CDR3 protein: CATNFRGRITEAFF. CDR3 in DNA: TGTGCCACCAACTTCAGGGGTAGAATCACTGAAGCTTTCTTT.

V is TRBV5-1 and J is TRBJ2-3; 8 bases fit TRBD2. CDR3 length equals 19 residues. V shed 1 base, J shed 0 bases, and the junction held 13 bases outside the gene matches. Per germline, CDR1 SGHRS and CDR2 YFSETQ. The CDR3 DNA sequence: TGCGCCAGCAGCTTGACAGGGAGTCCTGCGGGAGGCAGCACAGATACGCAGTATTTT. As protein: CASSLTGSPAGGSTDTQYF.

The chain recombines TRBV18 with TRBJ2-2; D possibly corresponds to TRBD2 (6 bases). The CDR3 totals 15 residues. The germline gives CDR1 KGHSH, CDR2 LQKENI. V lost 4 bases, J lost 4 bases, and 13 bases lay in between. This CDR3 reads CASSRGDVATGELFF. The CDR3 region has the DNA TGTGCCAGCTCACGGGGGGACGTCGCCACCGGGGAGCTGTTTTTT. The full variable domain, completed using reference TRBV18 and TRBJ2-2, is NAGVMQNPRHLVRRRGQEARLRCSPMKGHSHVYWYRQLPEEGLKFMVYLQKENIIDESGMPKERFSAEFPKEGPSILRIQQVVRGDSAAYFCASSRGDVATGELFFGEGSRLTVL.

This clone has only one observation. The gene calls are TRBV18 and TRBJ2-3, with TRBD2 matching over 12 bases. The CDR3 spans 15 residues. After removal of 6 bases from V and 0 bases from J, the junction contained 1 base not matched to a gene. In germline, CDR1 is KGHSH, CDR2 LQKENI. The CDR3 here is CASSGTSGSTDTQYF. The CDR3 region has the DNA TGTGCCAGCTCCGGGACTAGCGGGAGCACAGATACGCAGTATTTT.

The chain couples TRBV5-1 to TRBJ1-3; the D gene is possibly TRBD1 (5 bases). The germline gives CDR1 SGHRS, CDR2 YFSETQ. Trimming stripped 4 bases from V and 3 bases from J, with 14 bases between. This CDR3 contains 15 residues. The CDR3 sequence: CASSPGGGIGNTIYF. CDR3 nucleotide sequence: TGCGCCAGCAGCCCCGGGGGGGGTATTGGAAACACCATATATTTT.

This clone was recorded a few times. This rearrangement joins TRBV14 to TRBJ2-1, with 10 nucleotides matching TRBD2. V was pared by 4 bases and J by 9 bases, with 9 bases of the junction left unmatched. The CDR3 sequence is 15 residues long. CDR1 is SGHDN and CDR2 is FVKESK in the germline V gene. The chain's CDR3 is CASSRSPSGSGEQFF. The CDR3 DNA reads as TGTGCCAGCAGCCGCTCCCCTAGCGGGAGCGGTGAGCAGTTCTTC.

The rearrangement uses TRBV6-8 and TRBJ2-7; TRBD1 matches 7 bases. J was trimmed by 6 bases and V by 6 bases; bases with no gene match: 14. Germline lookup yields CDR1 MNHGY and CDR2 SAAAGT. The CDR3 is made up of 15 amino acids. The CDR3 DNA is TGTGCCAGCAGAGGACAGGACCTCTCTTCGTCCGAGCAGTACTTC. Translation gives CASRGQDLSSSEQYF.

CDR3: CASSYSITGSNQVGNQPQHF. For the CDR3, the DNA is TGTGCCAGCAGTTACTCGATCACAGGCTCCAACCAGGTTGGCAATCAGCCCCAGCATTTT. V and J are TRBV6-8 and TRBJ1-5, with a tentative D call TRBD1 (5 bases). V dropped 0 bases and J dropped 2 bases, with 23 bases sitting between them. CDR1 MNHGY and CDR2 SAAAGT come from the germline V gene. CDR3 length: 20 amino acids.

The chain has TRBV10-2 and TRBJ1-5, with D possibly being TRBD1 (5 bases). Germline values: CDR1 WSHSY, CDR2 SAAADI. Trimming stripped 1 base from V and 1 base from J, with 8 bases between. CDR3 length: 15 residues. The CDR3 sequence is CASSEWGLSNQPQHF. CDR3 coding DNA: TGCGCCAGCAGTGAGTGGGGACTAAGCAATCAGCCCCAGCATTTT.

This chain links TRBV18 with TRBJ2-7, with D possibly being TRBD1 (6 bases). This CDR3 comprises 13 residues. Per germline, CDR1 KGHSH and CDR2 LQKENI. Trimming removed 3 bases from V and 3 bases from J, with 9 bases in between. The CDR3: CASSPTGNYEQYF. The CDR3 DNA follows: TGTGCCAGCTCACCGACAGGAAACTACGAGCAGTACTTC.

V usage is TRBV10-2 and J usage is TRBJ2-3; the D gene could be TRBD1 or TRBD2 (5 bases each). CDR3 length equals 15 residues. CDR1 is WSHSY, CDR2 SAAADI, per germline. The V and J ends lost 3 bases and 4 bases respectively, with 14 bases between them. The CDR3 sequence is CASSEWGSKADTQYF. CDR3 nucleotides: TGCGCCAGCAGTGAATGGGGGAGCAAGGCAGATACGCAGTATTTT.

This chain joins TRBV7-6 and TRBJ2-2, with 14 bases aligning to TRBD2. V shed 4 bases and J 5 bases; nucleotides not matched to a gene: 6. The CDR3 is made up of 17 amino acids. From germline, CDR1 is SGHVS and CDR2 FNYEAQ. The CDR3 spells CASSSGLAGGGTGELFF. The CDR3 DNA follows: TGTGCCAGCAGCTCTGGACTAGCGGGAGGTGGGACCGGGGAGCTGTTTTTT.

The CDR3 spells CASTPLAGGRETQYF. The DNA for the CDR3 is TGTGCCAGTACCCCACTAGCGGGAGGACGTGAGACCCAGTACTTC. The rearrangement joins TRBV19 to TRBJ2-5; 12 bases agree with TRBD2. CDR1 and CDR2 (germline): LNHDA, SQIVND (reference sequence). CDR3 length: 15 amino acids. V lost 7 bases and J lost 5; bases outside the gene matches: 8.

The genes are TRBV19 and TRBJ1-1; the match to TRBD1 covers 7 bases. CDR3 length: 13 residues. V trimming: 4 bases; J trimming: 11 bases; junction bases outside the gene matches: 10. Germline lookup yields CDR1 LNHDA and CDR2 SQIVND (reference sequence). The DNA of the CDR3 is TGTGCCAGTAGTACAAAGACAGGGTCAAAGGCTTTCTTT. This translates into CASSTKTGSKAFF.

The V call is TRBV5-1, the J call TRBJ1-1, with 12 bases identical to TRBD1. CDR3 length: 14 residues. Germline lookup yields CDR1 SGHRS and CDR2 YFSETQ. After removal of 3 bases from V and 6 bases from J, the junction contained 3 bases not matched to a gene. Here the CDR3 reads CASSSGTGGAEAFF. The CDR3 region has the DNA TGCGCCAGCAGCTCCGGGACAGGGGGCGCTGAAGCTTTCTTT. The full variable domain, with the rest looked up from reference TRBV5-1 and TRBJ1-1, is KAGVTQTPRYLIKTRGQQVTLSCSPISGHRSVSWYQQTPGQGLQFLFEYFSETQRNKGNFPGRFSGRQFSNSRSEMNVSTLELGDSALYLCASSSGTGGAEAFFGQGTRLTVV.

This chain connects TRBV6-8 to TRBJ2-1; D is uncertain. The CDR3 has 15 amino acids. V shed 6 bases and J shed 1 base, with 13 bases lying between them. CDR1 MNHGY and CDR2 SAAAGT come from the germline V gene. In DNA form, the CDR3 reads TGTGCCAGCAGGCCCGAACAGTATTCCTACAATGAGCAGTTCTTC. It codes for CASRPEQYSYNEQFF.

The rearrangement joins TRBV12-2 to TRBJ2-3; TRBD2, the table's D call, was not compared with the DNA. TRBV12-2 is labeled a pseudogene. This CDR3 spans 15 amino acids. CDR3 protein: CASNHGLAGENTQYF. Written as DNA, the CDR3 is TGTGCCAGTAACCACGGACTAGCGGGAGAGAATACGCAGTATTTT.

This rearrangement joins TRBV10-1 to TRBJ2-7; TRBD2 is a possible D gene (5 bases). This CDR3 spans 12 amino acids. Germline-derived CDR1 and CDR2 are WNHNN and SYGVQD (reference sequence). V shed 4 bases and J shed 4 bases, with 8 bases lying between them. Written as DNA, the CDR3 is TGCGCCAGCAGTGCTGGCGGGTACGAGCAGTACTTC. Amino acids: CASSAGGYEQYF.

The chain has TRBV5-1 and TRBJ2-2; 14 nucleotides line up with TRBD2. The CDR3 sequence is 16 residues long. The germline V gene has CDR1 SGHRS and CDR2 YFSETQ. J gave up 5 bases and V 5 bases, and 5 bases lay outside the gene matches. The CDR3 DNA sequence: TGCGCCAGCAGGGGACTAGCGGGAGTGGGGACCGGGGAGCTGTTTTTT. Translated, it gives CASRGLAGVGTGELFF. Complete variable domain (other parts from reference TRBV5-1 and TRBJ2-2): KAGVTQTPRYLIKTRGQQVTLSCSPISGHRSVSWYQQTPGQGLQFLFEYFSETQRNKGNFPGRFSGRQFSNSRSEMNVSTLELGDSALYLCASRGLAGVGTGELFFGEGSRLTVL.

This clone is medium-sized (0.01 to 0.1%). The chain couples TRBV28 to TRBJ2-1; D possibly corresponds to TRBD2 (6 bases). The germline V and J ends were trimmed by 6 bases and 0 bases, with 15 bases remaining between them. The CDR3 extends over 16 amino acids. The germline gives CDR1 MDHEN, CDR2 SYDVKM. The CDR3 nucleotides read TGTGCCAGCAGGCCCCGGCTAGCGTTCTCCTACAATGAGCAGTTCTTC. Protein sequence: CASRPRLAFSYNEQFF. The whole variable domain, filled in from reference TRBV28 and TRBJ2-1, reads DVKVTQSSRYLVKRTGEKVFLECVQDMDHENMFWYRQDPGLGLRLIYFSYDVKMKEKGDIPEGYSVSREKKERFSLILESASTNQTSMYLCASRPRLAFSYNEQFFGPGTRLTVL.

The J gene is TRBJ2-3, the V gene TRBV25-1; 7 bases agree with TRBD2. V dropped 6 bases and J dropped 3; count of bases not matched to a gene: 6. Per germline, CDR1 MGHDK and CDR2 SYGVNS. The CDR3 has 14 amino acids. CDR3 sequence: CASSFGGGTDTQYF. For the CDR3, the DNA is TGTGCCAGCAGCTTCGGGGGAGGGACAGATACGCAGTATTTT.